These T cell receptor beta chains were read from a single sample in a study of blood T cell repertoires in COVID-19. Using immunoSEQ multiplex PCR, the repertoire was profiled, and TCRdb retains in-frame clones only, with some absent. Here the sample spans about 200,000 clones, about 86% being singletons. The sample comprised peripheral blood. The receptors stem from a woman aged 45-60 years with acute or convalescent COVID-19. The CDR3 runs from the conserved cysteine through the conserved F or W. The order of the fields is clone size, V gene, J gene, D gene, CDR3 protein, CDR3 DNA. The D gene is left open where the match is weak. Not all rows give a size; the values are once, few, many and, for expanded clones, a class.

>once|TRBV29-1|TRBJ2-1|TRBD2
CSALGEGTNKNEQFF
TGCAGCGCCCTGGGGGAGGGGACTAATAAGAATGAGCAGTTCTTC
>-|TRBV14|TRBJ2-1|-
CASSHLDWNNEQFF
TGTGCCAGCAGCCACTTGGACTGGAACAATGAGCAGTTCTTC
>-|TRBV10-3|TRBJ1-2|TRBD1
CAISERRTGGPNYGYTF
TGTGCCATCAGTGAGCGTAGGACAGGGGGCCCTAACTATGGCTACACCTTC
>-|TRBV19|TRBJ2-7|-
CASSIQGPPYEQYF
TGTGCCAGTAGCATCCAGGGCCCCCCCTACGAGCAGTACTTC
>-|TRBV5-1|TRBJ1-6|TRBD1
CASSSGQGGNSPLHF
TGCGCCAGCAGCTCCGGACAGGGAGGAAATTCACCCCTCCACTTT
>once|TRBV7-3|TRBJ1-2|TRBD1
CASSLAGDRRISSYTF
TGTGCCAGCAGCTTAGCGGGGGACAGGCGGATTTCGAGCTACACCTTC
>-|TRBV5-1|TRBJ1-3|TRBD1
CASSLVQGGSRSGNTIYF
TGCGCCAGCAGCTTGGTGCAGGGGGGATCCCGCTCTGGAAACACCATATATTTT
>-|TRBV14|TRBJ2-7|TRBD2
CASRPSGRAGEQYF
TGTGCCAGCAGACCCAGCGGGAGGGCGGGGGAGCAGTACTTC
>-|TRBV2|TRBJ2-5|-
CASSEGTGSGRTETQYF
TGTGCCAGCAGTGAAGGGACAGGGAGCGGGAGGACGGAGACCCAGTACTTC
>-|TRBV29-1|TRBJ1-1|-
CSVQGVFDRTYTEAFF
TGCAGCGTCCAAGGGGTCTTCGACAGGACTTACACTGAAGCTTTCTTT